The 17 T cell receptor beta chains below come from one sample, sequenced in a study of shared clonotypes between healthy human individuals. This table comes from immunoSEQ multiplex PCR, and its TCRdb copy is limited to in-frame clones, with some not included. The table records 2 million or so clones, 90% to 95% of them present only once. The sequencing sample was made of naive CD4+ T cells sorted from blood. Subset of the sample: CD45RA+ positively selected. The source is a young man in good health.

The chain uses TRBV7-9 and TRBJ2-7; 8 positions agree with TRBD2. The CDR3 runs to 13 residues. Trimming cost V 5 bases and J 3 bases; bases outside gene matches: 3. Germline values: CDR1 SEHNR, CDR2 FQNEAQ (reference sequence). CDR3 sequence (DNA): TGTGCCAGCAGCCGGACTAGCTTCTACGAGCAGTACTTC. Translated: CASSRTSFYEQYF.

This sequence joins TRBV6-1 and TRBJ1-2; 8 nucleotides match TRBD1. With 6 bases clipped from V and 6 bases from J, the junction kept 12 bases outside the gene matches. The CDR3 totals 15 residues. Germline V lookup: CDR1 MNHNS, CDR2 SASEGT. The CDR3 here is CASSTWDRFKDGYTF. The CDR3 nucleotides are TGTGCCAGCAGCACTTGGGACAGGTTTAAAGATGGCTACACCTTC.

The V and J genes are TRBV6-5 and TRBJ1-1; D is undetermined. This CDR3 is 14 amino acids long. CDR1 MNHEY and CDR2 SVGAGI come from the germline V gene. V lost 0 bases, J lost 5 bases, and 10 bases lay in between. The CDR3 loop reads CASSYSSLQTEAFF. CDR3 coding DNA: TGTGCCAGCAGTTACTCGTCGCTGCAGACTGAAGCTTTCTTT.

V is TRBV7-9 and J is TRBJ2-7; D ambiguous. There are 14 residues in the CDR3. The ends were cut back, 5 bases at V and 7 bases at J, with 18 bases in the middle. CDR1 is SEHNR, CDR2 FQNEAQ, per germline (reference sequence). CDR3 nucleotides: TGTGCCAGCAGCACCAGTTGGATCTCAGAAGAGCAGTACTTC. This encodes CASSTSWISEEQYF.

This chain connects TRBV9 to TRBJ2-5, with D possibly TRBD1 on 7 matching bases. The CDR3 loop spans 18 amino acids. The germline V and J ends were trimmed by 6 bases and 0 bases, with 24 bases remaining between them. The germline CDR1 and CDR2 sequences are SGDLS and YYNGEE. CDR3 DNA: TGTGCCAGCACCGGAGGGATGGGGGGACAGACCTACCAAGAGACCCAGTACTTC. Its translation: CASTGGMGGQTYQETQYF.

The chain uses TRBV7-3 and TRBJ2-2; 10 bases line up with TRBD1. V trimming: 2 bases; J trimming: 4 bases; junction bases outside the gene matches: 4. CDR1 is SGHTA and CDR2 is FQGTGA in the germline V gene. The CDR3 spans 16 residues. The CDR3 DNA reads TGTGCCAGCAGCTTAGACCGGGACAGGGGCACCGGGGAGCTGTTTTTT. Translation: CASSLDRDRGTGELFF. Full variable domain (remainder filled in from reference TRBV7-3 and TRBJ2-2): GAGVSQTPSNKVTEKGKYVELRCDPISGHTALYWYRQSLGQGPEFLIYFQGTGAADDSGLPNDRFFAVRPEGSVSTLKIQRTERGDSAVYLCASSLDRDRGTGELFFGEGSRLTVL.

The chain carries TRBV7-2 and TRBJ2-2; 8 bases are shared with TRBD2. Germline CDR1 SGHTA, CDR2 FQGNSA. This CDR3 is built from 14 residues. J lost 5 bases, V lost 3 bases, and 2 bases had no gene match. CDR3 loop: CASSFGTSTGELFF. The CDR3 DNA follows: TGTGCCAGCAGCTTCGGGACTAGTACCGGGGAGCTGTTTTTT. Full variable domain (missing parts from reference TRBV7-2 and TRBJ2-2): GAGVSQSPSNKVTEKGKDVELRCDPISGHTALYWYRQSLGQGLEFLIYFQGNSAPDKSGLPSDRFSAERTGGSVSTLTIQRTQQEDSAVYLCASSFGTSTGELFFGEGSRLTVL.

The CDR3 sequence: CASSPPGLAGGFNEQFF. For the CDR3, the DNA is TGTGCCAGCAGCCCACCCGGACTAGCGGGGGGATTCAATGAGCAGTTCTTC. The chain carries TRBV7-9 and TRBJ2-1; 14 bases match TRBD2. Looked up from germline, CDR1 is SEHNR and CDR2 is FQNEAQ (reference sequence). The CDR3 sequence is 17 residues long. V was clipped by 5 bases and J by 6 bases; unmatched bases: 9.

The chain links TRBV19 to TRBJ2-7, with 10 bases that match TRBD1. Germline loops: CDR1 LNHDA, CDR2 SQIVND (reference sequence). V gave up 5 bases and J gave up 4 bases; unmatched junction bases: 11. The CDR3 sequence is 16 residues long. Here the CDR3 reads CASSPQETGGSYEQYF. For the CDR3, the DNA is TGTGCCAGTAGTCCGCAGGAGACAGGGGGCTCTTACGAGCAGTACTTC. Drawing the rest from reference TRBV19 and TRBJ2-7, the complete variable domain is DGGITQSPKYLFRKEGQNVTLSCEQNLNHDAMYWYRQDPGQGLRLIYYSQIVNDFQKGDIAEGYSVSREKKESFPLTVTSAQKNPTAFYLCASSPQETGGSYEQYFGPGTRLTVT.

V is TRBV4-1 and J is TRBJ1-5; D is perhaps TRBD1 (6 bases). Germline CDR1 MGHRA, CDR2 YSYEKL. The CDR3 runs to 15 residues. Trimming took off 2 bases at V and 3 bases at J, with 11 bases between the two ends. DNA of the CDR3: TGCGCCAGCAGCCAAAACGGGGGGCACAATCAGCCCCAGCATTTT. Translation gives CASSQNGGHNQPQHF.

This chain connects TRBV15 to TRBJ2-7, with TRBD1 matching over 7 bases. Germline V gene lookup returns CDR1 LNHNV and CDR2 YYDKDF (reference sequence). The CDR3 has 14 amino acids. With 3 bases clipped from V and 2 bases from J, the junction kept 4 bases outside the gene matches. The CDR3 loop is CATSRAGTAYEQYF. CDR3 DNA: TGTGCCACCAGCAGGGCCGGGACAGCCTACGAGCAGTACTTC.

This sequence joins TRBV7-2 and TRBJ2-7; 12 bases map to TRBD2. CDR3 length: 15 amino acids. V gave up 6 bases and J gave up 1 base; unmatched junction bases: 4. Looked up from germline, CDR1 is SGHTA and CDR2 is FQGNSA. The CDR3 sequence is CASRVGLAGSYEQYF. The CDR3 DNA reads as TGTGCCAGCAGGGTCGGACTAGCGGGATCCTACGAGCAGTACTTC.

V gene TRBV5-1 combines with J gene TRBJ2-1; weak D call: TRBD2 (6 bases). The ends were cut back, 3 bases at V and 8 bases at J, with 21 bases in the middle. Germline-derived CDR1 and CDR2 are SGHRS and YFSETQ. This CDR3 comprises 16 residues. The CDR3 here is CASSSVLDGRKDEQFF. CDR3 in DNA: TGCGCCAGCAGCTCGGTTTTGGACGGGAGAAAGGATGAGCAGTTCTTC.

V and J are TRBV15 and TRBJ2-1; D may be TRBD1 (6 bases). Deletions cut 1 base from V and 4 bases from J, with 8 bases between. The CDR3 extends over 14 amino acids. The germline V gene encodes CDR1 LNHNV and CDR2 YYDKDF (reference sequence). The CDR3 sequence: CATSRAQGYNEQFF. CDR3 in DNA: TGTGCCACCAGCAGAGCACAGGGATACAATGAGCAGTTCTTC.

This chain connects TRBV18 to TRBJ1-1, with D possibly TRBD1 on 5 matching bases. The CDR3 is made up of 15 amino acids. Trimming shortened V by 1 base and J by 5 bases, and 14 bases separated the two germline ends. The germline CDR1 and CDR2 sequences are KGHSH and LQKENI. The CDR3 sequence is CASSPQQGAGTEAFF. The CDR3 bases are TGTGCCAGCTCACCACAGCAGGGAGCAGGAACTGAAGCTTTCTTT.

The V and J genes are TRBV27 and TRBJ1-6; a possible D gene is TRBD1 (5 bases). V dropped 4 bases and J dropped 7 bases, with 11 bases sitting between them. The CDR3 extends over 14 amino acids. CDR1 and CDR2 from the germline V gene are MNHEY and SMNVEV (reference sequence). CDR3 in DNA: TGTGCCAGCAGTTCGGGGGGTGGCAATTCACCCCTCCACTTT. It translates to CASSSGGGNSPLHF.

The chain employs TRBV6-1 and TRBJ1-1, with 8 bases matching TRBD1. The V gene end was trimmed by 6 bases and the J gene end by 2 bases; junction bases not matched to a gene: 8. Germline-derived CDR1 and CDR2 are MNHNS and SASEGT. This CDR3 region has 15 residues. This CDR3 reads CASRARTGFNTEAFF. For the CDR3, the DNA is TGTGCCAGCAGGGCCAGGACAGGGTTTAACACTGAAGCTTTCTTT.